This TCR beta chain was sequenced during a study of CD8 T cells in Susac syndrome. CDR1 is MDHEN and CDR2 is SYDVKM in the germline V gene. The V end lost 4 bases, the J end lost 6 bases, and 14 bases lay between the germline ends. The length of the CDR3 is 14 residues. From blood CD8+ and CD4+ T cells, the TCR beta chain was sequenced. The multiple sclerosis control group consisted of treatment-naive patients whose relapsing-remitting disease, which was either stable or active, fulfilled revised McDonald criteria. cDNA came from about 0.5 to 1 ug RNA primed by random hexamers. TCRdb ran MiXCR on the immunoSEQ multiplex PCR reads and lists one entry per CDR3 protein. The sample consists of roughly 200,000 distinct CDR3 sequences, approximately 95% of them appearing once.

The specimen sequenced was CD4+ T cells from PBMCs. The sequence derives from a human donor with multiple sclerosis. This chain uses TRBV28 with TRBJ2-3, with D perhaps TRBD2 (6 bases). CDR3 sequence: CASSSSGSQDTQYF. CDR3 DNA sequence: TGTGCCAGCAGTTCATCCGGGAGCCAGGATACGCAGTATTTT.